These T cell receptor beta chains were read from a single sample in a study of cytomegalovirus exposure and HLA in healthy donors. This table comes from immunoSEQ multiplex PCR, and its TCRdb copy is limited to in-frame clones, with some not included. The sample data list 200,000 or so clones. What was sequenced was PBMCs. The receptor set was obtained from a girl under 10 years old in good health and CMV-seropositive. CDR3s leave out the opening cysteine and the closing phenylalanine or tryptophan.

j_gene	v_gene	CDR3aa
TRBJ2-7	TRBV11-2	ASSPLYEQY
TRBJ1-3	TRBV28	ASSPPPGSGNTIY
TRBJ2-5	TRBV29-1	SVAPGQRETQY
TRBJ1-2	TRBV7-9	ASSLDRSSLYGYT
TRBJ1-2	TRBV28	ASTLTQGSSGYT
TRBJ1-1	TRBV4-1	ASSPTAPEGAF
TRBJ2-1	TRBV7-3	ASRGGDNEQF
TRBJ2-7	TRBV7-8	ASSTPGTPTYEQY
TRBJ2-7	TRBV6-5	ASRPGLAGSYEQY
TRBJ1-2	TRBV2	ASSEWPEGNT
TRBJ2-5	TRBV7-2	ASSLGLAGRLEY
TRBJ2-3	TRBV11-1	ASSPTGRLAGGLTDTQY
TRBJ2-7	TRBV10-3	AIKQGLAGAYEQY
TRBJ2-7	TRBV28	ASTGSWDLTYEQY
TRBJ2-2	TRBV6-1	ASSEDSRMNTGELF
TRBJ2-3	TRBV10-3	AISDRLRDTQY
TRBJ2-5	TRBV5-4	ASSLLAGDQETQY
TRBJ2-5	TRBV7-6	ASSRLAGEETQY
TRBJ1-1	TRBV10-1	ASSDEMNTEAF
TRBJ2-7	TRBV7-9	ASSLLGRRTYEQY
TRBJ2-3	TRBV9	ASSEPAGTGGTDTQY
TRBJ1-2	TRBV19	ASSGIGGRYT
TRBJ2-4	TRBV2	ASKVGGTLVNIQY
TRBJ2-2	TRBV2	ASSDDRGRTGELF
TRBJ1-3	TRBV7-9	ASSSTGLHTIY
TRBJ1-2	TRBV10-3	AISALQDGYT